One and the same sample provided the 11 T cell receptor beta chains below, sequenced in a study of molecular identifiers for immune sequencing clone quantification. TCRdb re-called the PCR reads through MiXCR, storing one row per CDR3 protein. Of roughly 300,000 distinct CDR3 sequences detected, over 20% appear once; the ten largest clones hold 0.65% to 0.75%. Sample: naive CD8+ T cells from blood, with Jurkat cell RNA spiked in. The subset is: FACS-sorted CD8+CD4-CCR7+CD45RA+ naive T cells. The receptors shown here come from a human donor in good health. Some libraries in this study had Jurkat cell RNA spiked in.

This sequence joins TRBV14 and TRBJ2-1; possible D gene TRBD2, 6 bases. Trimming left V 4 bases short and J 0 bases short, with 13 bases between. Germline-derived CDR1 and CDR2 are SGHDN and FVKESK. The CDR3 consists of 16 residues. Written as DNA, the CDR3 is TGTGCCAGCAGCCGGGATTGGCGGGACTCCTACAATGAGCAGTTCTTC. Protein product: CASSRDWRDSYNEQFF. The entire variable domain, with the rest obtained from reference TRBV14 and TRBJ2-1, is as follows: EAGVTQFPSHSVIEKGQTVTLRCDPISGHDNLYWYRRVMGKEIKFLLHFVKESKQDESGMPNNRFLAERTGGTYSTLKVQPAELEDSGVYFCASSRDWRDSYNEQFFGPGTRLTVL.

At least ten counts were recorded for this clonotype. The chain combines TRBV5-1 with TRBJ2-5, with 7 positions matching TRBD1. V dropped 3 bases and J dropped 1; count of bases not matched to a gene: 12. The CDR3 extends over 17 amino acids. Germline CDR1 reads SGHRS; CDR2 reads YFSETQ. The CDR3 DNA reads as TGCGCCAGCAGCTCCCTTGAAGACAGGGTGGGCCAAGAGACCCAGTACTTC. Encoded protein: CASSSLEDRVGQETQYF. Variable domain in full (rest from reference TRBV5-1 and TRBJ2-5): KAGVTQTPRYLIKTRGQQVTLSCSPISGHRSVSWYQQTPGQGLQFLFEYFSETQRNKGNFPGRFSGRQFSNSRSEMNVSTLELGDSALYLCASSSLEDRVGQETQYFGPGTRLLVL.

This clonotype was seen many times. The genes are TRBV28 and TRBJ2-7, with D maybe TRBD2 (6 bases). The CDR3 length is 15 residues. The V and J ends lost 5 bases and 3 bases respectively, with 17 bases between them. Germline V gene data show CDR1 as MDHEN and CDR2 as SYDVKM. CDR3 coding DNA: TGTGCCAGCAGTCCTCGGGGGATATTAAACTACGAGCAGTACTTC. Translated, it gives CASSPRGILNYEQYF. Full variable domain (outside the CDR3, taken from reference TRBV28 and TRBJ2-7): DVKVTQSSRYLVKRTGEKVFLECVQDMDHENMFWYRQDPGLGLRLIYFSYDVKMKEKGDIPEGYSVSREKKERFSLILESASTNQTSMYLCASSPRGILNYEQYFGPGTRLTVT.

In this sample, this clonotype turned up many times. V gene TRBV12-3 or TRBV12-4 combines with J gene TRBJ2-7; possibly TRBD1 for D (5 bases). V was pared by 6 bases and J by 4 bases, with 16 bases between. This CDR3 comprises 14 residues. CDR3 nucleotide sequence: TGTGCCAGCAGCACCAGGGTGCCCACGTACGAGCAGTACTTC. Its translation is CASSTRVPTYEQYF.

Concerning this clonotype: A read error may be the cause here, since a much bigger clone is one base away. The rearrangement uses TRBV4-2 and TRBJ2-7; perhaps TRBD2 as D (6 bases). Germline V lookup: CDR1 LGHNA, CDR2 YNFKEQ. The CDR3 spans 14 residues. The CDR3 loop reads CTSSQELAKDEQYF. The CDR3 DNA follows: TGTACCAGCAGCCAAGAGCTAGCGAAGGACGAGCAGTACTTC.

This clonotype was recorded a few times. The chain is built from TRBV7-9 and TRBJ2-1, with TRBD2 identical over 7 bases. The CDR3 sequence is 15 residues long. Germline V gene sequence: CDR1 SEHNR, CDR2 FQNEAQ (reference sequence). V gave up 5 bases and J gave up 1 base; unmatched junction bases: 5. DNA for the CDR3: TGTGCCAGCAGCGCGACTAGCTGGTCCTACAATGAGCAGTTCTTC. Residues: CASSATSWSYNEQFF. Full variable domain (outside the CDR3, taken from reference TRBV7-9 and TRBJ2-1): DTGVSQNPRHKITKRGQNVTFRCDPISEHNRLYWYRQTLGQGPEFLTYFQNEAQLEKSRLLSDRFSAERPKGSFSTLEIQRTEQGDSAMYLCASSATSWSYNEQFFGPGTRLTVL.

This clonotype showed up many times. The rearrangement links TRBV20-1 to TRBJ1-1; a possible D gene is TRBD1 (6 bases). Germline CDR1 and CDR2: DFQATT and SNEGSKA (reference sequence). This CDR3 region has 12 residues. V lost 5 bases and J 6 bases, leaving 13 bases between the germline ends. The CDR3, as DNA: TGCAGTGCTGGAGGACAGATTTCTGAAGCTTTCTTT. This encodes CSAGGQISEAFF.

The J gene is TRBJ1-5, the V gene TRBV27; D gene unclear. The CDR3 runs 10 residues. V gave up 10 bases and J gave up 7 bases, with 8 bases separating them. Germline V lookup: CDR1 MNHEY, CDR2 SMNVEV (reference sequence). The CDR3: CATTSQPQHF. Here the CDR3 DNA reads TGTGCCACCACCTCCCAGCCCCAGCATTTT.

This clonotype was counted many times. The chain combines TRBV5-1 with TRBJ2-5; D gene unclear. This CDR3 has 13 residues. V lost 1 base, J lost 5 bases, and 9 bases lay in between. Germline V lookup: CDR1 SGHRS, CDR2 YFSETQ. The CDR3 DNA reads TGCGCCAGCAGCTTGTACGGAAGGGAGACCCAGTACTTC. Amino acids: CASSLYGRETQYF.

This clonotype was observed many times. The CDR3 sequence: CASSFDSLNTEAFF. The DNA for the CDR3 is TGTGCCAGCAGTTTTGACAGCCTGAACACTGAAGCTTTCTTT. The chain combines TRBV12-3 or TRBV12-4 with TRBJ1-1, with D perhaps matching TRBD1 (5 bases). With 3 bases removed from V and 0 bases from J, the gap between germline ends came to 8 bases. The CDR3 covers 14 residues.

Worth noting for this clonotype: Its ends do not fully match the called genes, so a read error is possible. For the CDR3, the DNA is TGTGCCGGCAGTTATCCAGACAGGGGCGGCAATCAGCCCCAGCATTTT. Its protein is CAGSYPDRGGNQPQHF. The chain employs TRBV6-6 and TRBJ1-5, with 8 bases that match TRBD1. The germline V gene has CDR1 MNHNY and CDR2 SVGAGI (reference sequence). This CDR3 region has 16 residues.